The 21 T cell receptor beta chains in this list originate from one sample, sequenced in a study of shared clonotypes between healthy human individuals. TCRdb keeps only in-frame clones here, not all; method: immunoSEQ multiplex PCR. This sample yields 2 million to 3 million clones, of which over 85% are seen a single time; roughly 0.36% belongs to the top ten. The sequenced sample was naive CD4+ T cells from PBMCs. Subset meaning: CD45RA+ positively selected. The receptors shown here come from a man aged 18 to 29 in good health. Some clones in this sample may be carry-over from other donors' samples.

On this clone itself: This specimen includes other DNA sequences encoding the same CDR3. The V call is TRBV7-3, the J call TRBJ2-2; D unresolved. The CDR3 covers 15 residues. V gave up 1 base and J gave up 1 base, with 7 bases separating them. Germline assignment: CDR1 SGHTA and CDR2 FQGTGA. Written as DNA, the CDR3 is TGTGCCAGCAGCTTAATGTCGGGGAACACCGGGGAGCTGTTTTTT. It translates to CASSLMSGNTGELFF.

In this sample, this clone turned up once. This chain connects TRBV10-3 to TRBJ2-7; D gene ambiguous. The germline V gene encodes CDR1 ENHRY and CDR2 SYGVKD. The germline V and J ends were trimmed by 4 bases and 1 base, with 11 bases remaining between them. The CDR3 is made up of 14 amino acids. The CDR3 DNA follows: TGTGCCATCAGTGCCGGGCAGCTTTCCTACGAGCAGTACTTC. Its translation: CAISAGQLSYEQYF.

This clone was seen once. This rearrangement joins TRBV7-3 to TRBJ2-1, with 7 bases matching TRBD1. Germline assignment: CDR1 SGHTA and CDR2 FQGTGA. Trimming took 7 bases from V and 5 from J; bases not matched to a gene: 11. The CDR3 contains 15 residues. The CDR3 sequence is CASTIWTGLDNEQFF. CDR3 DNA: TGTGCCAGCACGATCTGGACAGGTCTCGACAATGAGCAGTTCTTC.

The gene calls are TRBV11-2 and TRBJ2-7, with TRBD1 matching 10 bases. The ends lost 4 bases at V and 2 bases at J; junction bases unmatched: 8. CDR3 size: 16 residues. The germline CDR1 and CDR2 sequences are SGHAT and FQNNGV. Written as DNA, the CDR3 is TGTGCCAGCAGCTCCCCCCTCGGGACAGGGGCCTACGAGCAGTACTTC. Its translation is CASSSPLGTGAYEQYF.

The rearrangement joins TRBV9 to TRBJ1-1; the D is unclear. Germline assignment: CDR1 SGDLS and CDR2 YYNGEE. V was pared by 4 bases and J by 6 bases, with 10 bases between. The CDR3 contains 12 residues. CDR3 in DNA: TGTGCCAGCAGCCGGCTTGACGCTGAAGCTTTCTTT. It translates to CASSRLDAEAFF.

This chain connects TRBV19 to TRBJ2-2; TRBD1 matches at 7 bases. CDR1 is LNHDA, CDR2 SQIVND, per germline (reference sequence). CDR3 length: 15 residues. The V gene end was trimmed by 0 bases and the J gene end by 4 bases; junction bases not matched to a gene: 2. CDR3 loop: CASSIDHRGTGELFF. CDR3 DNA sequence: TGTGCCAGTAGTATAGATCACAGGGGCACCGGGGAGCTGTTTTTT.

This chain connects TRBV6-5 to TRBJ2-7; no firm D call. This CDR3 has 14 residues. V dropped 5 bases and J dropped 1 base, with 12 bases sitting between them. Germline CDR1 is MNHEY and CDR2 is SVGAGI. The CDR3 here is CASSRPTESYEQYF. DNA for the CDR3: TGTGCCAGCAGTCGACCGACGGAATCCTACGAGCAGTACTTC.

The genes are TRBV5-6 and TRBJ1-2; D not resolved. V was pared by 1 base and J by 7 bases, with 8 bases between. The CDR3 sequence is 12 residues long. Germline V gene lookup returns CDR1 SGHDT and CDR2 YYEEEE. The CDR3 spells CASSLPRAGYTF. CDR3 sequence (DNA): TGTGCCAGCAGCTTGCCCCGGGCTGGCTACACCTTC.

This clone was seen a single time. This sample includes further DNA sequences coding for the same CDR3. The rearrangement links TRBV19 to TRBJ2-7, with 8 positions matching TRBD2. This CDR3 spans 14 amino acids. Looked up from germline, CDR1 is LNHDA and CDR2 is SQIVND (reference sequence). J was trimmed by 0 bases and V by 7 bases; bases with no gene match: 5. This CDR3 is CASKSSGISYEQYF. DNA for the CDR3: TGTGCCAGTAAGAGTAGCGGGATCTCCTACGAGCAGTACTTC.

The chain links TRBV28 to TRBJ1-3; D not certain. The CDR3 length is 13 residues. Germline CDR1 MDHEN, CDR2 SYDVKM. V dropped 5 bases and J dropped 3 bases, with 8 bases sitting between them. The CDR3 coding sequence is TGTGCCAGCAGTGACCCCAATGGAAACACCATATATTTT. Translating it yields CASSDPNGNTIYF.

Points on this clone: Other DNA sequences of this sample code for an identical CDR3. The chain carries TRBV28 and TRBJ1-5, with D unresolved. The V gene lost 3 bases and the J gene lost 1 base, with 4 bases spanning the gap. This CDR3 contains 13 residues. The germline V gene has CDR1 MDHEN and CDR2 SYDVKM. In DNA, the CDR3 is TGTGCCAGCAGTTTGAGAAGCAATCAGCCCCAGCATTTT. Encoded protein: CASSLRSNQPQHF.

The chain couples TRBV28 to TRBJ1-1; no firm D call. The CDR3 is 13 amino acids. Germline CDR1 reads MDHEN; CDR2 reads SYDVKM. Trimming took 5 bases from V and 12 from J, leaving 19 bases between them. CDR3 sequence reads: CASSLNLGPPPFF. CDR3 nucleotides: TGTGCCAGCAGTCTCAACCTCGGGCCCCCGCCTTTCTTT.

The CDR3 DNA is TGCGCCAGCAGCTTCGGCCAAACTATAGCGGGAGGGCCTGGGTTGTTCTTC. As protein: CASSFGQTIAGGPGLFF. This chain uses TRBV5-1 with TRBJ2-1, with 11 bases lining up with TRBD2. Germline loops: CDR1 SGHRS, CDR2 YFSETQ. This CDR3 has 17 residues. Losses at the gene ends were 2 bases for V and 15 bases for J; bases not matched to a gene: 19.

The V and J genes are TRBV6-1 and TRBJ2-7; D is unresolved. Germline V gene sequence: CDR1 MNHNS, CDR2 SASEGT. V gave up 11 bases and J gave up 6 bases, with 20 bases separating them. CDR3 length equals 13 residues. The CDR3 DNA reads as TGTGCCGCGACAAGGCTGACGGTGGGCGAGCAGTACTTC. Protein: CAATRLTVGEQYF.

The chain couples TRBV7-3 to TRBJ2-6, with D hard to call. Germline CDR1 and CDR2: SGHTA and FQGTGA. The V and J ends lost 1 base and 0 bases respectively, with 10 bases between them. This CDR3 has 17 residues. CDR3 residues: CASSLMPVRSGANVLTF. The CDR3 region has the DNA TGTGCCAGCAGCTTAATGCCGGTCCGCTCTGGGGCCAACGTCCTGACTTTC.

The rearrangement joins TRBV7-6 to TRBJ2-1; perhaps TRBD2 as D (5 bases). The CDR3 contains 13 residues. The V end lost 6 bases, the J end lost 5 bases, and 11 bases lay between the germline ends. Germline loops: CDR1 SGHVS, CDR2 FNYEAQ. CDR3 protein: CASSIARDNEQFF. The CDR3 DNA sequence: TGTGCCAGCAGTATTGCGAGGGACAATGAGCAGTTCTTC.

The V call is TRBV11-1, the J call TRBJ2-3; D remains unclear. The CDR3 has 13 amino acids. Germline-derived CDR1 and CDR2 are SGHAT and FQDESV (reference sequence). V lost 0 bases and J lost 6, with 7 bases in between. CDR3 protein: CASSLAPWDTQYF. The CDR3 DNA reads TGTGCCAGCAGCTTAGCCCCGTGGGATACGCAGTATTTT. Variable domain in full (rest from reference TRBV11-1 and TRBJ2-3): EAEVAQSPRYKITEKSQAVAFWCDPISGHATLYWYRQILGQGPELLVQFQDESVVDDSQLPKDRFSAERLKGVDSTLKIQPAELGDSAMYLCASSLAPWDTQYFGPGTRLTVL.

The V gene is TRBV7-8, the J gene TRBJ1-2; 8 bases agree with TRBD1. Germline CDR1 and CDR2: SGHVS and FQNEAQ. J gave up 3 bases and V 7 bases, and 16 bases lay outside the gene matches. The CDR3 has 17 residues. This CDR3 is CASKQGALAVPYYGYTF. CDR3 in DNA: TGTGCCAGCAAGCAGGGGGCGCTTGCCGTCCCTTACTATGGCTACACCTTC.

This clone showed up just once. The V call is TRBV30, the J call TRBJ2-2, with D perhaps matching TRBD1 or TRBD2 (5 bases each). The CDR3 totals 14 residues. Trimming stripped 7 bases from V and 3 bases from J, with 15 bases between. Germline V gene sequence: CDR1 GTSNPN, CDR2 SVGIG (reference sequence). DNA of the CDR3: TGTGCCTTTTGGCCGGGGCATCACACCGGGGAGCTGTTTTTT. This encodes CAFWPGHHTGELFF.

This clone was recorded only once. This sequence joins TRBV5-1 and TRBJ1-4; D unclear. Looked up from germline, CDR1 is SGHRS and CDR2 is YFSETQ. This CDR3 has 15 amino acids. V lost 3 bases, J lost 1 base, and 10 bases lay in between. CDR3 coding DNA: TGCGCCAGCAGCTGGGAGGGTGGAACTAATGAAAAACTGTTTTTT. Protein sequence: CASSWEGGTNEKLFF.

The chain uses TRBV7-3 and TRBJ2-1, with 10 bases matching TRBD1. Germline V lookup: CDR1 SGHTA, CDR2 FQGTGA. The CDR3 is 15 amino acids. The V segment lost 3 bases and the J segment 5 bases; nucleotides outside the gene matches: 4. CDR3 sequence reads: CASSLRTGGHNEQFF. The CDR3 DNA follows: TGTGCCAGCAGCTTGAGGACAGGGGGACACAATGAGCAGTTCTTC.